The rows below give T cell receptor beta chains drawn from one sample of a study of T-cell memory formation after mild COVID-19. In TCRdb, the 5' RACE reads were re-called with MiXCR into one record per CDR3 protein. Here the sample spans 50,000 or so distinct CDR3 sequences, over 9% being singletons. The sample consisted of PBMCs or a T cell subset sorted from them (not recorded which). These receptors were collected from a man between 18 and 35 years old who had mild COVID-19 (a few samples of this study predate the infection). Cell type and time point are not known. Each CDR3 is given with its conserved first and last residue.

TRBJ2-5	TRBV7-2	CASSFYARGETQYF
TRBJ1-2	TRBV7-9	CASSRITDGYTF
TRBJ2-2	TRBV12-3/TRBV12-4	CASSQEGTGELFF
TRBJ1-5	TRBV6-4	CASSEGGGGGNQPQHF
TRBJ2-3	TRBV7-3	CASSSQLGSTDTQYF
TRBJ2-1	TRBV7-2	CASSFYRGSAFNEQFF
TRBJ2-3	TRBV24-1	CATSDTPGGDTQYF
TRBJ1-5	TRBV6-5	CASSLQGRQPQHF
TRBJ2-5	TRBV7-7	CASSFDRAETQYF
TRBJ1-6	TRBV7-9	CASSLEDTDSPLHF
TRBJ2-2	TRBV24-1	CDTSDSGRGLTGELFF
TRBJ2-5	TRBV18	CASSPNRLAGSKETQYF
TRBJ1-2	TRBV19	CASSMGTDSYYGYTF
TRBJ2-2	TRBV19	CASSSGIANTGELFF
TRBJ2-1	TRBV6-6	CASSATTRSYNEQFF
TRBJ2-7	TRBV15	CATSREQGYEQYF
TRBJ1-6	TRBV27	CASMVGSVNSPLHF
TRBJ2-5	TRBV4-3	CASSQAQGVGETQYF
TRBJ2-5	TRBV7-3	CASSPGAAQYF
TRBJ2-1	TRBV6-5	CASSYESGGYNEQFF
TRBJ1-1	TRBV5-4	CASSLGQINTEAFF
TRBJ2-3	TRBV5-5	CASSLGVGADTQYF
TRBJ2-7	TRBV18	CASSLDPGQPYEQYF
TRBJ2-1	TRBV28	CASSFQPPGKLGYNEQFF
TRBJ1-1	TRBV4-1	CASSHPIGGDTEAFF
TRBJ2-5	TRBV5-1	CASSLARLAGGETQYF
TRBJ2-1	TRBV7-2	CASSLGGGPLFF
TRBJ1-2	TRBV6-5	CASRDGGGGGYGYTF
TRBJ1-4	TRBV12-3/TRBV12-4	CASSPARGDGEKLFF
TRBJ1-1	TRBV6-5	CASSYRTPNTEAFF
TRBJ1-6	TRBV20-1	CSAVQGDASPLHF